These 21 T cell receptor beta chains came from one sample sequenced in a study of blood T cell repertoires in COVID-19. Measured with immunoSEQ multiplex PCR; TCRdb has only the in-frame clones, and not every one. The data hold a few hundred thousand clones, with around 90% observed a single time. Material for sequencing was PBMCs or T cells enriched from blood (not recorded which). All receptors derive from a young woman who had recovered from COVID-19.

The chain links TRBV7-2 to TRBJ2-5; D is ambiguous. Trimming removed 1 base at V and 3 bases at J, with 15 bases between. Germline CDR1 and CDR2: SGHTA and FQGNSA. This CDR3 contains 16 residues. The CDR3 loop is CASSLVSQVPKETQYF. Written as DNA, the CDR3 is TGTGCCAGCAGCTTAGTCTCTCAGGTACCAAAAGAGACCCAGTACTTC.

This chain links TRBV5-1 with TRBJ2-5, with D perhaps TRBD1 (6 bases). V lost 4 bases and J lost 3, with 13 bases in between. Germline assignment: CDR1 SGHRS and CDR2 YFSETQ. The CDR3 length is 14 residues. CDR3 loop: CASSKQGIEETQYF. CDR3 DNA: TGCGCCAGCAGCAAACAGGGAATTGAAGAGACCCAGTACTTC.

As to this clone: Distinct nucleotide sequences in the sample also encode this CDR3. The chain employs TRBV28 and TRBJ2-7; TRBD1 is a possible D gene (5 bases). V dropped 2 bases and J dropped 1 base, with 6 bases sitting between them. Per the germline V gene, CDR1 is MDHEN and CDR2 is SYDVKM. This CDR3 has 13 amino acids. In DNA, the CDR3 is TGTGCCAGCAGTTTAGACAGTTCCTACGAGCAGTACTTC. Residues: CASSLDSSYEQYF.

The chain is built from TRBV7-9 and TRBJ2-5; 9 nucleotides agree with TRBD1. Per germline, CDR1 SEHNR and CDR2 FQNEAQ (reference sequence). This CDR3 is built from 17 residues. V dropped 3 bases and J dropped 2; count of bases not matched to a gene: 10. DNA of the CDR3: TGTGCCAGCAGCTTTGGGGACAGGGTAATTCTTCAAGAGACCCAGTACTTC. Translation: CASSFGDRVILQETQYF.

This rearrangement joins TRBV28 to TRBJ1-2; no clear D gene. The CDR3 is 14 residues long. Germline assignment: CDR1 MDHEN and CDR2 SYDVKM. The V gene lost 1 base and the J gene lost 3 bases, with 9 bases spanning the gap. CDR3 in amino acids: CASSLFRGYYGYTF. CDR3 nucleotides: TGTGCCAGCAGTTTATTCCGCGGGTACTATGGCTACACCTTC.

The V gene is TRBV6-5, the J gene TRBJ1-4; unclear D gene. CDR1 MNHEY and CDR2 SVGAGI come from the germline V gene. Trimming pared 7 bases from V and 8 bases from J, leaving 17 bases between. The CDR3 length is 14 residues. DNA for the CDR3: TGTGCCAGCACGTCGGGAACTCGGACGGAAAAACTGTTTTTT. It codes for CASTSGTRTEKLFF.

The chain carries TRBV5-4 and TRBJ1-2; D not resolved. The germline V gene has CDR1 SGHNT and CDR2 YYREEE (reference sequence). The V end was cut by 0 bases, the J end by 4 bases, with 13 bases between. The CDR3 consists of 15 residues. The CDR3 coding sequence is TGTGCCAGCAGCTTGGCAGGAGGTGGGCTCTATGGCTACACCTTC. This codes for CASSLAGGGLYGYTF.

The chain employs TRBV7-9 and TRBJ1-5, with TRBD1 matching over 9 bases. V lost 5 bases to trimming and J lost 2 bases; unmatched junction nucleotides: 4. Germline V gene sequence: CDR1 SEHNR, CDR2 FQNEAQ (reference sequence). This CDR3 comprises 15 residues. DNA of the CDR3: TGTGCCAGCAGCCGAACAGGGGGCGGCAATCAGCCCCAGCATTTT. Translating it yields CASSRTGGGNQPQHF.

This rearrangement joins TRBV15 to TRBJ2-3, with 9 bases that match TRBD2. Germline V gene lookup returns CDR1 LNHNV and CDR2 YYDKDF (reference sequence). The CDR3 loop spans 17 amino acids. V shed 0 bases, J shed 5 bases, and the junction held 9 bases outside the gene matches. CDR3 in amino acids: CATSREAGGGAGDTQYF. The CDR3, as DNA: TGTGCCACCAGCAGAGAGGCTGGCGGGGGGGCCGGAGATACGCAGTATTTT.

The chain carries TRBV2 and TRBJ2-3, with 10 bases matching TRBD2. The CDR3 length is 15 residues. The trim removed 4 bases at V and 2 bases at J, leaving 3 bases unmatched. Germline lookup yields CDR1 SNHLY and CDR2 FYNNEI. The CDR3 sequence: CASSGLAGVTDTQYF. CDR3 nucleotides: TGTGCCAGCAGTGGGCTAGCGGGGGTCACAGATACGCAGTATTTT.

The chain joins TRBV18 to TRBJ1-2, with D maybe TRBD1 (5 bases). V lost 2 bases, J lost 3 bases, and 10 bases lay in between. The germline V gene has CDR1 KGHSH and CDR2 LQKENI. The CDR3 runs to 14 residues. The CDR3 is CASSPIQTDYGYTF. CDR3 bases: TGTGCCAGCTCACCAATACAGACAGACTATGGCTACACCTTC.

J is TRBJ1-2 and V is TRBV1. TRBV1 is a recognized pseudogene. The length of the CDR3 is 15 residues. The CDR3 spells CTSSQVSPGYYGYTF. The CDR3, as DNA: TGCACCAGCAGCCAAGTAAGCCCGGGATATTATGGCTACACCTTC.

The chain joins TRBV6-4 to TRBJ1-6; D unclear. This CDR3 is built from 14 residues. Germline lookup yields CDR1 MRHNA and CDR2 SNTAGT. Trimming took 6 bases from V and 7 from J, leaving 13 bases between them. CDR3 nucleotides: TGTGCCAGCAGGCGGGGTCCAATAAATTCACCCCTCCACTTT. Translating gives CASRRGPINSPLHF.

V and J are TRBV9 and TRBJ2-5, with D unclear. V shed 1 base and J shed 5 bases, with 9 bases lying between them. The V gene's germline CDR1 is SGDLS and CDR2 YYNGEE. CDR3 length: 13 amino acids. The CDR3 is CASSVRSLETQYF. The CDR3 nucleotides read TGTGCCAGCAGCGTAAGGAGTTTGGAGACCCAGTACTTC. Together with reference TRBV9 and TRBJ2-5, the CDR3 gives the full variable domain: DSGVTQTPKHLITATGQRVTLRCSPRSGDLSVYWYQQSLDQGLQFLIQYYNGEERAKGNILERFSAQQFPDLHSELNLSSLELGDSALYFCASSVRSLETQYFGPGTRLLVL.

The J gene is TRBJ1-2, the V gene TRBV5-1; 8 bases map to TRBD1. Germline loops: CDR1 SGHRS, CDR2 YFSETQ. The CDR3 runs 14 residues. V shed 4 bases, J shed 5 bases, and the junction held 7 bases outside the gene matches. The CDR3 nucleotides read TGCGCCAGCAGCACTGGACAGGGACCTTATGGCTACACCTTC. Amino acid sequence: CASSTGQGPYGYTF.

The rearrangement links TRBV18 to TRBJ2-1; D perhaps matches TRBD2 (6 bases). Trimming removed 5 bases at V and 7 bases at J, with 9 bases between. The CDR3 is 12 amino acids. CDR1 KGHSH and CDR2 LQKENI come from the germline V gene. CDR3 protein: CASSKTRNEQFF. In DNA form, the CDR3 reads TGTGCCAGCTCAAAGACTAGGAATGAGCAGTTCTTC.

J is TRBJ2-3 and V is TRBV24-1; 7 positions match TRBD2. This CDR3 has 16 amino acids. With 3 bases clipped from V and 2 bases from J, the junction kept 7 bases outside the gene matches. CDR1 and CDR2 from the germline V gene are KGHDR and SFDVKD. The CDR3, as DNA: TGTGCCACCAGTGATCTACGACTAGCCTCCACAGATACGCAGTATTTT. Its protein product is CATSDLRLASTDTQYF.

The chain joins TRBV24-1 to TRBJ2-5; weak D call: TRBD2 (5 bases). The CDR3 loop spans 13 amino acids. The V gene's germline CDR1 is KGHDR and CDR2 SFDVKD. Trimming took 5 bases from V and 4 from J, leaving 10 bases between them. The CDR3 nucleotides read TGTGCCACCAGTGTATCGGGAATAGAGACCCAGTACTTC. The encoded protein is CATSVSGIETQYF.

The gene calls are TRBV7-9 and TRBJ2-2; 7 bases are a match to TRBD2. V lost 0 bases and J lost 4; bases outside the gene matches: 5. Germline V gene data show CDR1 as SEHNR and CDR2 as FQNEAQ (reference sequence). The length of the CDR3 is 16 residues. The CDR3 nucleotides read TGTGCCAGCAGCTTAGCCCTAGCGGCTGCCACCGGGGAGCTGTTTTTT. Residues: CASSLALAAATGELFF. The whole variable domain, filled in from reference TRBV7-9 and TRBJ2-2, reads DTGVSQNPRHKITKRGQNVTFRCDPISEHNRLYWYRQTLGQGPEFLTYFQNEAQLEKSRLLSDRFSAERPKGSFSTLEIQRTEQGDSAMYLCASSLALAAATGELFFGEGSRLTVL.

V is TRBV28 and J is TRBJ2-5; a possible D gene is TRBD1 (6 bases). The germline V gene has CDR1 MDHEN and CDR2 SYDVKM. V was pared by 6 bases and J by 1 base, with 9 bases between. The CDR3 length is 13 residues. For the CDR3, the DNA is TGTGCCAGCAGCGGACAGCTCCAAGAGACCCAGTACTTC. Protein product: CASSGQLQETQYF.

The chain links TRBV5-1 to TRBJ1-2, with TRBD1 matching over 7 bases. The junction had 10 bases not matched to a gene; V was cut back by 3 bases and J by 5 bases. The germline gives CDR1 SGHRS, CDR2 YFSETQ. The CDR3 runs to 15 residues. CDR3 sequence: CASSWRQGTFYGYTF. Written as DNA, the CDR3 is TGCGCCAGCAGCTGGAGACAGGGAACCTTTTATGGCTACACCTTC.